The 17 T cell receptor beta chains below were found in one sample sequenced in a study of control samples from healthy donors and cancer patients (dated by TCRdb to 2018 to 2020). The receptor library was made with the immunoSEQ multiplex PCR assay. Drawn from immuneACCESS, this table holds only the in-frame rearrangements with V and J called that TCRdb kept. Clones are partly lost; checked studies trace under half to an unresolved V gene and leave the rest unexplained. The sample table records 30,000 to 35,000 clones; roughly 95% of these occur just once. The ten biggest clones cover 5% to 7.5% of the sample. Sequencing was carried out using blood. The receptor set was obtained from a man in his sixties in good health.

This rearrangement joins TRBV6-2 or TRBV6-3 to TRBJ1-2; no reliable D call. Trimming left V 4 bases short and J 0 bases short, with 12 bases between. Germline V gene data show CDR1 as MNHEY and CDR2 as SVGEGT. There are 15 residues in the CDR3. The CDR3 nucleotides are TGTGCCAGCAGTTCCCCGGGAGCATCTAACTATGGCTACACCTTC. It codes for CASSSPGASNYGYTF.

This rearrangement joins TRBV28 to TRBJ1-2; D not certain. V was cut by 2 bases and J by 7 bases, with 11 bases left in between. CDR1 and CDR2 from the germline V gene are MDHEN and SYDVKM. The CDR3 length is 13 residues. The CDR3 DNA sequence: TGTGCCAGCAGTTTACTGGCTACCTCTGGCTACACCTTC. Protein: CASSLLATSGYTF.

The chain couples TRBV7-3 to TRBJ2-5; the match to TRBD2 covers 14 bases. V was pared by 7 bases and J by 5 bases, with 6 bases of the junction left unmatched. The CDR3 runs 15 residues. Per germline, CDR1 SGHTA and CDR2 FQGTGA. This CDR3 is CASKTSGGAFETQYF. The CDR3 DNA follows: TGTGCCAGCAAGACTAGCGGGGGGGCCTTTGAGACCCAGTACTTC.

V is TRBV7-9 and J is TRBJ1-2; no reliable D call. The CDR3 is made up of 17 amino acids. Germline V lookup: CDR1 SEHNR, CDR2 FQNEAQ (reference sequence). Trimming took 4 bases from V and 4 from J, leaving 22 bases between them. In DNA form, the CDR3 reads TGTGCCAGCAGCTCTGTGTACAGCTCCAACTATGGCTATGGCTACACCTTC. It yields the protein CASSSVYSSNYGYGYTF.

The chain joins TRBV5-8 to TRBJ1-4; 9 bases are a match to TRBD1. This CDR3 region has 15 residues. The germline CDR1 and CDR2 sequences are SGHTS and YDEGEE. V was clipped by 2 bases and J by 5 bases; unmatched bases: 4. The CDR3: CASSLQDRGNEKLFF. The CDR3 DNA sequence: TGTGCCAGCAGCTTACAGGACAGGGGAAATGAAAAACTGTTTTTT.

The chain is built from TRBV27 and TRBJ1-5; D may be TRBD1 (6 bases). Germline CDR1 MNHEY, CDR2 SMNVEV (reference sequence). Trimming left V 6 bases short and J 4 bases short, with 10 bases between. CDR3 size: 13 residues. This chain's CDR3 is CASRQGSNQPQHF. The CDR3 region has the DNA TGTGCCAGCAGACAGGGTTCGAATCAGCCCCAGCATTTT.

The rearrangement uses TRBV27 and TRBJ2-7; 9 nucleotides line up with TRBD1. In germline, CDR1 is MNHEY, CDR2 SMNVEV (reference sequence). V lost 0 bases, J lost 2 bases, and 2 bases stayed unmatched. The CDR3 has 15 amino acids. The CDR3 loop reads CASSLSGQGPYEQYF. The CDR3, as DNA: TGTGCCAGCAGTTTATCGGGACAGGGACCCTACGAGCAGTACTTC.

This clone was seen once. The chain couples TRBV10-1 to TRBJ2-7; D is unclear. The CDR3 runs 13 residues. V gave up 2 bases and J gave up 4 bases, with 9 bases separating them. Per germline, CDR1 WNHNN and CDR2 SYGVQD (reference sequence). CDR3 sequence reads: CASSERLGYEQYF. The CDR3 coding sequence is TGCGCCAGCAGTGAGCGGTTGGGGTACGAGCAGTACTTC.

The chain carries TRBV6-2 or TRBV6-3 and TRBJ1-5; D unclear. CDR1 is MNHEY and CDR2 is SVGEGT in the germline V gene. With 3 bases removed from V and 7 bases from J, the gap between germline ends came to 16 bases. The CDR3 consists of 15 residues. The CDR3 region has the DNA TGTGCCAGCAGTTATGTTCTCTCCCGGGTACAGCCCCAGCATTTT. It encodes CASSYVLSRVQPQHF.

Written as DNA, the CDR3 is TGTGCCAGCATGTGGGGGAACACTGAAGCTTTCTTT. Its protein is CASMWGNTEAFF. The gene calls are TRBV28 and TRBJ1-1, with D hard to call. V gave up 7 bases and J gave up 1 base, with 7 bases separating them. Germline V CDR1 and CDR2: MDHEN, SYDVKM. The CDR3 length is 12 residues.

The chain is built from TRBV4-3 and TRBJ1-2; D might be TRBD1 (6 bases). Trimming removed 1 base from V and 4 bases from J, with 13 bases in between. In germline, CDR1 is LGHNA, CDR2 YSLEER. The length of the CDR3 is 15 residues. CDR3 region: CASSQVGGQGYGYTF. CDR3 DNA sequence: TGCGCCAGCAGCCAAGTGGGGGGGCAGGGCTATGGCTACACCTTC.

This chain links TRBV7-2 with TRBJ2-5; TRBD1 aligns across 9 bases. The CDR3 is 15 amino acids. Germline CDR1 is SGHTA and CDR2 is FQGNSA. Losses at the gene ends were 0 bases for V and 5 bases for J; bases not matched to a gene: 4. The CDR3 DNA reads TGTGCCAGCAGCTTAGCACAGGGGGCTTGGGAGACCCAGTACTTC. The encoded protein is CASSLAQGAWETQYF.

This clone was observed a single time. The chain has TRBV6-6 and TRBJ1-5, with D possibly matching TRBD1 (6 bases). CDR1 MNHNY and CDR2 SVGAGI come from the germline V gene (reference sequence). Trimming removed 5 bases from V and 2 bases from J, with 13 bases in between. This CDR3 is 15 amino acids long. The CDR3 reads CASSPQGRGNQPQHF. In DNA form, the CDR3 reads TGTGCCAGCAGTCCACAGGGTAGAGGCAATCAGCCCCAGCATTTT.

J is TRBJ1-4 and V is TRBV5-5, with 7 bases lining up with TRBD1. Losses at the gene ends were 4 bases for V and 0 bases for J; bases not matched to a gene: 6. Germline-derived CDR1 and CDR2 are SGHKS and YYEKEE (reference sequence). This CDR3 spans 16 amino acids. CDR3 region: CASSIRDSATNEKLFF. The CDR3 region has the DNA TGTGCCAGCAGCATCCGGGACAGTGCAACTAATGAAAAACTGTTTTTT.

The genes are TRBV27 and TRBJ2-1; 9 bases fit TRBD2. The CDR3 totals 18 residues. The V and J ends lost 0 bases and 0 bases, in that order; junction bases with no gene match: 6. Germline CDR1 and CDR2: MNHEY and SMNVEV (reference sequence). CDR3 amino acids: CASSLSSGGSISYNEQFF. The CDR3 DNA is TGTGCCAGCAGTTTATCTAGCGGGGGTTCAATCTCCTACAATGAGCAGTTCTTC.

This clone was counted a single time. The chain employs TRBV10-3 and TRBJ1-2, with 8 bases lining up with TRBD1. Germline lookup yields CDR1 ENHRY and CDR2 SYGVKD. V lost 2 bases and J lost 3; bases outside the gene matches: 8. This CDR3 has 16 amino acids. The CDR3 spells CAISEPPGGADYGYTF. The CDR3 DNA follows: TGTGCCATCAGTGAGCCCCCAGGGGGCGCTGACTATGGCTACACCTTC.

CDR3 loop: CASSSQGRGSDEKLFF. DNA for the CDR3: TGTGCCAGTAGTTCCCAGGGAAGAGGAAGCGATGAAAAACTGTTTTTT. J is TRBJ1-4 and V is TRBV19, with a tentative D call TRBD1 (5 bases). CDR3 length: 16 amino acids. Germline V gene data show CDR1 as LNHDA and CDR2 as SQIVND (reference sequence). V lost 5 bases and J lost 6, with 19 bases in between.